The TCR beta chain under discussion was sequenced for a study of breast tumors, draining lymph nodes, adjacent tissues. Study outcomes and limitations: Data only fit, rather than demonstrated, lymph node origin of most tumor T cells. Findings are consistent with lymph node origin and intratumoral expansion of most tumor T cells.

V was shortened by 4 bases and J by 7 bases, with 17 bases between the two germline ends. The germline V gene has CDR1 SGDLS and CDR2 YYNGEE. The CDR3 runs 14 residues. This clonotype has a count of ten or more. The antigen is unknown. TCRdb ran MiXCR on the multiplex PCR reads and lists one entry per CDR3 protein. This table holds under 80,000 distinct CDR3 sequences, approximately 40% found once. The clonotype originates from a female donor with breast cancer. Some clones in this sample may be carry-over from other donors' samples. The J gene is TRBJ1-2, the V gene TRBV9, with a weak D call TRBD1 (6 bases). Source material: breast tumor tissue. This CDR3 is CASSPSGGGIGYTF. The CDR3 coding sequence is TGTGCCAGCAGCCCCTCCGGGGGGGGCATTGGCTACACCTTC. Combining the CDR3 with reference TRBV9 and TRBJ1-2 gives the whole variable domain DSGVTQTPKHLITATGQRVTLRCSPRSGDLSVYWYQQSLDQGLQFLIQYYNGEERAKGNILERFSAQQFPDLHSELNLSSLELGDSALYFCASSPSGGGIGYTFGSGTRLTVV.